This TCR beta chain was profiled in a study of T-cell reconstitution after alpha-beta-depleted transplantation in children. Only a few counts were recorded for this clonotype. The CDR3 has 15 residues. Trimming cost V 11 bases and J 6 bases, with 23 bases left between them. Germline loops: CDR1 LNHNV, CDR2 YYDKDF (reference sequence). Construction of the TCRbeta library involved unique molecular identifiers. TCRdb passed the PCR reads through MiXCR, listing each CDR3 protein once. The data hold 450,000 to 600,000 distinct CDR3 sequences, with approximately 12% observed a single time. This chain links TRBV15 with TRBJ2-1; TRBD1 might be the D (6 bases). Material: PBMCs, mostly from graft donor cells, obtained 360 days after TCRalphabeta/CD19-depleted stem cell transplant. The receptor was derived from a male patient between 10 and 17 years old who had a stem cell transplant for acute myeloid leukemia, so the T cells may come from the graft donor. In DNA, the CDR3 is TGTGCCCTCAATACCCCGATTGGGGACACCAATGAGCAGTTCTTC. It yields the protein CALNTPIGDTNEQFF.